Described below is a single T cell receptor (beta chain) sequence and its context. These data come from a study of blood T cell repertoires in COVID-19. Whole-study context: T cells, B-cell-depleted T cells, or PBMCs supplied cDNA or gDNA.

Methods used by the authors: Nucleated cell counts were estimated from reference gene primer amplification. The table came from immunoSEQ multiplex PCR; TCRdb's copy has only in-frame clones and leaves some out. The DNA gave D and trimming, while V, J and clone size come from that table. Of about 230,000 clones in the sample, around nine tenths were seen once. This CDR3 has 13 residues. CDR1 and CDR2 (germline): MDHEN, SYDVKM. The V end was cut by 3 bases, the J end by 4 bases, with 9 bases between. The source is a woman aged 25-40 years with acute COVID-19. The V call is TRBV28, the J call TRBJ1-2; no clear D gene. The specimen was PBMCs or T cells enriched from blood (not recorded which). CDR3 in amino acids: CASSLSIAYGYTF. CDR3 sequence (DNA): TGTGCCAGCAGTTTGAGCATCGCCTATGGCTACACCTTC.